Each of the 21 T cell receptor beta chains below was sequenced from the same sample in a study of persistence of HIV-infected CD4 T cells (dated by TCRdb to 2020 to 2021). TCRbeta repertoires were sequenced from genomic DNA with the immunoSEQ hsTCRB assay version 4 in survey mode. What TCRdb holds here is the immuneACCESS table cut down to in-frame rearrangements. Part of the clones is not present; checked against another copy, under half of the missing clones reflect an unresolved V gene, and the others are unexplained. The sample table records under 50,000 clones; 85% to 90% of these occur just once. The ten largest account for over 3% of the sample. Their target antigens are unknown. The sample's treatment or condition label, decoded: suppressive antiretroviral therapy. As a nonspecific positive control representing the CD4+ T cell repertoire, cells were stimulated with anti-CD3/anti-CD28 magnetic beads. Responding CD4+ T cells were sorted by upregulation of both CD40 ligand and CD69.

This sample comprised CD4+ T cells sorted from PBMCs after approximately 20-hour stimulation, obtained from a patient who received antiretroviral therapy. Per the publication, the cell subset or site label means: CD40L+CD69+ CD4 T cells responding to anti-CD3/anti-CD28 beads, representing the overall repertoire. The receptors here all came from an adult woman with HIV who was CMV-seropositive.

This chain uses TRBV4-1 with TRBJ2-7, with D uncertain. The germline gives CDR1 MGHRA, CDR2 YSYEKL. Deletions cut 0 bases from V and 3 bases from J, with 18 bases between. CDR3 length: 17 amino acids. The CDR3 DNA is TGCGCCAGCAGCCAAGATGGTGGGTCCACCCTTGACTACGAGCAGTACTTC. As protein: CASSQDGGSTLDYEQYF.

This chain uses TRBV10-3 with TRBJ2-1, with a possible D match to TRBD2 (5 bases). CDR1 ENHRY and CDR2 SYGVKD come from the germline V gene. This CDR3 has 15 amino acids. V lost 4 bases and J 2 bases, leaving 12 bases between the germline ends. The DNA for the CDR3 is TGTGCCATCAGTGCGGCTAGCAAGACCTACAATGAGCAGTTCTTC. It translates to CAISAASKTYNEQFF.

This chain joins TRBV24-1 and TRBJ2-3; 9 bases agree with TRBD1. This CDR3 comprises 16 residues. Trimming at V came to 3 bases and at J to 0 bases, leaving 3 bases not matched to a gene. CDR1 is KGHDR and CDR2 is SFDVKD in the germline V gene. The chain's CDR3 is CATSDGDRVSTDTQYF. Here the CDR3 DNA reads TGTGCCACCAGTGATGGGGACAGGGTGAGCACAGATACGCAGTATTTT.

CDR3 sequence: CAISEGRDTSSYEQYF. Here the CDR3 DNA reads TGTGCCATCAGTGAGGGACGGGACACATCCTCCTACGAGCAGTACTTC. The chain uses TRBV10-3 and TRBJ2-7; D may be TRBD1 (6 bases). This CDR3 has 16 amino acids. Deletions cut 2 bases from V and 0 bases from J, with 14 bases between. CDR1 is ENHRY and CDR2 is SYGVKD in the germline V gene.

The rearrangement links TRBV28 to TRBJ1-1, with 8 nucleotides matching TRBD1. The CDR3 totals 15 residues. The J segment lost 1 base and the V segment lost 8 bases, leaving 9 bases of the junction unmatched. Germline-derived CDR1 and CDR2 are MDHEN and SYDVKM. CDR3 in DNA: TGTGCCAGCCTACCCTTGGGACAGGCGAACACTGAAGCTTTCTTT. Translating gives CASLPLGQANTEAFF.

The rearrangement joins TRBV28 to TRBJ1-1; D not certain. Germline CDR1 is MDHEN and CDR2 is SYDVKM. CDR3 size: 12 residues. Between the trimmed V and J ends, which lost 4 bases and 7 bases, there was a span of 10 bases. DNA of the CDR3: TGTGCCAGCAGTTCCGTGGCTAATGAAGCTTTCTTT. It specifies CASSSVANEAFF.

The chain uses TRBV7-2 and TRBJ2-7; D possibly corresponds to TRBD1 (6 bases). The germline V gene has CDR1 SGHTA and CDR2 FQGNSA. V shed 5 bases and J shed 4 bases, with 18 bases lying between them. The CDR3 sequence is 15 residues long. CDR3 DNA sequence: TGTGCCAGCAGCCCCCCCGGAAGGGGGAAGTACGAGCAGTACTTC. The encoded protein is CASSPPGRGKYEQYF.

V gene TRBV30 combines with J gene TRBJ1-3; D is ambiguous. Germline values: CDR1 GTSNPN, CDR2 SVGIG (reference sequence). With 7 bases removed from V and 3 bases from J, the gap between germline ends came to 7 bases. The CDR3 loop spans 11 amino acids. CDR3 coding DNA: TGTGCCTCTCACAGTGGAAACACCATATATTTT. Translating gives CASHSGNTIYF.

The rearrangement joins TRBV6-5 to TRBJ2-1; 9 bases map to TRBD2. Trimming at V came to 6 bases and at J to 8 bases, leaving 8 bases not matched to a gene. The CDR3 totals 14 residues. Germline V lookup: CDR1 MNHEY, CDR2 SVGAGI. The CDR3 sequence is CASRRGGIWDEQFF. The CDR3 coding sequence is TGTGCCAGCAGGCGGGGGGGGATTTGGGATGAGCAGTTCTTC.

This sequence joins TRBV3-1 (or the pseudogene TRBV3-2) and TRBJ1-5; D perhaps matches TRBD1 (5 bases). CDR3 length: 16 residues. Germline V gene lookup returns CDR1 LGHDT and CDR2 YNNKEL (reference sequence). The V gene lost 1 base and the J gene lost 1 base, with 11 bases spanning the gap. The CDR3 region is CASSQVRDLSNQPQHF. CDR3 nucleotide sequence: TGTGCCAGCAGCCAAGTCAGGGATTTAAGCAATCAGCCCCAGCATTTT.

Only one count was recorded for this clone. This chain joins TRBV10-2 and TRBJ1-5; D gene ambiguous. The ends were cut back, 4 bases at V and 5 bases at J, with 9 bases in the middle. The V gene's germline CDR1 is WSHSY and CDR2 SAAADI. CDR3 length: 13 residues. The CDR3 reads CASSGGRDQPQHF. CDR3 nucleotides: TGCGCCAGCAGTGGGGGAAGAGATCAGCCCCAGCATTTT.

The chain joins TRBV5-1 to TRBJ2-5, with a possible D match to TRBD1 (5 bases). Trimming took 4 bases from V and 5 from J, leaving 12 bases between them. CDR1 SGHRS and CDR2 YFSETQ come from the germline V gene. This CDR3 comprises 13 residues. The CDR3 nucleotides are TGCGCCAGCAGCGCGGACAACGGGGAGACCCAGTACTTC. Protein: CASSADNGETQYF.

The CDR3 loop is CASSLERPLLSGANVLTF. The CDR3 DNA reads TGTGCCAGCAGCTTGGAGCGGCCCCTCCTCTCTGGGGCCAACGTCCTGACTTTC. J is TRBJ2-6 and V is TRBV7-6; D is perhaps TRBD2 (5 bases). V was pared by 3 bases and J by 0 bases, with 15 bases between. CDR3 length: 18 amino acids. CDR1 and CDR2 from the germline V gene are SGHVS and FNYEAQ.

This chain joins TRBV9 and TRBJ2-1; D perhaps matches TRBD2 (5 bases). The CDR3 runs 16 residues. Trimming stripped 4 bases from V and 7 bases from J, with 21 bases between. The germline V gene has CDR1 SGDLS and CDR2 YYNGEE. The CDR3 reads CASSPRLGGGLNEQFF. CDR3 coding DNA: TGTGCCAGCAGCCCTCGCCTGGGCGGAGGCCTTAATGAGCAGTTCTTC.

This chain joins TRBV19 and TRBJ1-5; D possibly corresponds to TRBD1 (5 bases). V gave up 1 base and J gave up 5 bases, with 9 bases separating them. The germline V gene has CDR1 LNHDA and CDR2 SQIVND (reference sequence). The CDR3 consists of 14 residues. CDR3 sequence (DNA): TGTGCCAGTAGTATAGGGGACGGCCATCAGCCCCAGCATTTT. Protein product: CASSIGDGHQPQHF.

V usage is TRBV5-1 and J usage is TRBJ2-5; D uncertain. The length of the CDR3 is 14 residues. V gave up 0 bases and J gave up 4 bases, with 10 bases separating them. Germline lookup yields CDR1 SGHRS and CDR2 YFSETQ. The CDR3 DNA sequence: TGCGCCAGCAGCTTGGCTACGGTAGGAGAGACCCAGTACTTC. Its protein product is CASSLATVGETQYF.

The V call is TRBV5-1, the J call TRBJ1-1; D is unclear. The CDR3 runs to 15 residues. Germline V lookup: CDR1 SGHRS, CDR2 YFSETQ. Trimming stripped 4 bases from V and 8 bases from J, with 21 bases between. CDR3 in DNA: TGCGCCAGCAGCCCCCTCCTTGAGGGAGGGAGGGAAGCTTTCTTT. Translating gives CASSPLLEGGREAFF.

CDR3 region: CASSGVNTEAFF. The CDR3 region has the DNA TGTGCCAGCAGTGGGGTAAACACTGAAGCTTTCTTT. The chain has TRBV12-3 or TRBV12-4 and TRBJ1-1; D uncertain. The length of the CDR3 is 12 residues. Trimming stripped 5 bases from V and 2 bases from J, with 6 bases between.

The chain couples TRBV19 to TRBJ1-6; TRBD1 matches at 9 bases. This CDR3 is 15 amino acids long. The germline V gene encodes CDR1 LNHDA and CDR2 SQIVND (reference sequence). Unmatched junction bases numbered 7, after V lost 4 bases and J lost 9 bases. The CDR3 spells CASSTGTGLISPLHF. The CDR3 region has the DNA TGTGCCAGTAGTACCGGGACAGGGCTTATTTCACCCCTCCACTTT.

The rearrangement uses TRBV12-3 or TRBV12-4 and TRBJ1-1; no firm D call. The CDR3 runs to 12 residues. V was clipped by 4 bases and J by 8 bases, with 11 bases between them. CDR3 in amino acids: CASSSWRIEAFF. The CDR3 DNA follows: TGTGCCAGCAGTTCCTGGCGGATAGAAGCTTTCTTT.

The V call is TRBV6-5, the J call TRBJ2-6; 7 bases map to TRBD1. V lost 6 bases, J lost 4 bases, and 6 bases stayed unmatched. The CDR3 consists of 15 residues. Germline CDR1 MNHEY, CDR2 SVGAGI. This CDR3 reads CASSPTGVGANVLTF. The CDR3, as DNA: TGTGCCAGCAGCCCCACAGGGGTCGGGGCCAACGTCCTGACTTTC.